One TCR beta chain is described in this entry. The time point here: persistent/refractory GD, antithyroid drugs over 5 years with positive TRAb. PBMCs were the source of the RNA used for TCR sequencing. The sample belongs to a study of regulatory T cells in long-lasting Graves disease. Libraries of TCR beta came from iRepertoire HTBI primers plus Arm-PCR of CDR3 regions. TCRdb independently ran MiXCR on the multiplex PCR reads; one entry per CDR3 protein. Of approximately 400,000 distinct CDR3 sequences listed, roughly a quarter are singletons. V lost 1 base to trimming and J lost 0 bases, with 13 bases between them. CDR3 length: 18 residues. Germline assignment: CDR1 SGHTA and CDR2 FQGTGA.

The sequence came from a female donor with Graves disease. Sequenced material: peripheral blood mononuclear cells (PBMCs), taken when the disease was refractory, from a patient treated with antithyroid drugs. The V call is TRBV7-3, the J call TRBJ2-6; D unresolved. The CDR3 protein is CASSLRSLGSSGANVLTF. The CDR3 DNA reads as TGTGCCAGCAGCTTAAGGTCGTTAGGCTCCTCTGGGGCCAACGTCCTGACTTTC.